The entry below gives a single T cell receptor (beta chain) sequence along with its context. Its antigen specificity is not known. A read error may produce the germline difference seen at one junction end. RNA was isolated from bulk unsorted tissue, and RNA quality was assessed with a NanoDrop ND-1000 and an Agilent 2100. The donors were newly diagnosed lung cancer patients admitted for thoracic surgery in China from August to November 2014 who had not received prior chemotherapy. Anyone who had undergone radiotherapy or chemotherapy before, or who had another cancer at the same time, was left out of the study. Pieces of surgical tissue measuring roughly 1-2.2 cm3 were kept in RNAlater solution and held at -80 degrees C until needed. Libraries were prepared through multiplex PCR. This sample was sequenced with an Illumina HiSeq 2500. TCRbeta libraries were constructed through three rounds of nested PCR with primers (Table S4) according to protocols adapted from ARM-PCR. Before sequencing, PCR products of 200-500 bp were excised from the gel and purified with the QIAquick gel extraction kit. The original methods were these. Trimmomatic was used to clean the reads, FLASH was used to merge the reads into complete CDR3 sequences, and MiTCR was used to assign the reads to V(D)J germline segments. Clonal diversity was calculated as the inverse Simpson's index using VDJtools. In-frame sequences lacking a premature stop codon were counted as productive reads. TCRdb trimmed the raw reads at Q25, called clones with MiXCR and kept productive beta chains. Entries that share a CDR3 protein sequence are merged under the most common genes and DNA. The V and J calls and clone size are TCRdb's, not the authors'. The table for this sample lists some 120,000 distinct CDR3 sequences; 66% of them were counted only once. The ten largest account for roughly 13% of the sample.

This sample was taken from a study of tumor and adjacent non-tumor tissue in lung cancer (dated by TCRdb to 2016 to 2018). Some background on the complete study: Of the cohort, eleven to twelve patients had adenocarcinoma, 2 had squamous cell carcinoma and 1 had small cell lung cancer. TCRbeta CDR3 sequencing was performed on thirty paired specimens, with one tumor sample and one normal lung sample collected per patient. The study compared bulk TCRbeta repertoires from lung tumor tissue and matched distant non-tumor lung tissue of some 16 lung cancer patients. Sequencing generated a total of more than 95,000,000 productive TCRbeta reads, averaging about 4.2 million reads per sample. The 15 enrolled patients, of whom 10 were men and 5 were women, were aged roughly 31 to 85 years and were diagnosed with TNM stage I to III disease.

From cysteine to phenylalanine, the CDR3 is 15 amino acids long. The only DNA kept is the CDR3, 45 bases in frame from the first base. The germline V gene gives CDR1 as MNHNS and CDR2 as SASEGT. The study at large found these results: The methods do not name the sequencing platform or mention unique molecular identifiers. TCR diversity (inverse Simpson) was significantly higher in tumor than in normal lung tissue (around 460 vs 160, P = 0.0075, Mann-Whitney U test). Only 15 or so patients were included in the cohort, and the need for larger samples and more detailed clinical data was noted by the authors. Peripheral blood was not sequenced, so blood TCRbeta repertoires were not examined in the lung cancer patients of the study. In normal lung, the top 100 clones accounted for a significantly larger cumulative share of the repertoire than in tumor tissue. Significantly higher TCR diversity was found in younger patients, and higher tumor TCR diversity was associated with shorter overall and disease-free survival.

This receptor chain uses TRBV6-1 and TRBJ2-7, with a tentative D gene TRBD2 over 7 matching bases. The sequenced material came from lung tumor tissue. The sequence derives from a man aged 25-40 years with non-small cell lung cancer. Here is the DNA: TGTGCCAGCAGTGAATCGGGGGGCACCTCCTACGAACAGTACTTC. It specifies CASSESGGTSYEQYF.